A single sample gave rise to the 20 T cell receptor beta chains below, sequenced in a study of blood T cells in healthy people across ages. Then a second PCR, running about 6 to 11 cycles, was carried out with a sample-barcoded 5' primer and a J-beta primer mix. TCRdb fed the 5' RACE reads into MiXCR, producing one record per CDR3 protein. The sample includes hundreds of thousands of distinct CDR3 sequences, less than 25% of them seen just once. This sample also belongs to another study, concerning T cells of mothers and their children.

The sample was blood. The source of these receptors is a boy between 10 and 17 years old in good health.

The sample holds many counts of this clonotype. The V call is TRBV7-2, the J call TRBJ2-5; D uncertain. Between the trimmed V and J ends, which lost 2 bases and 2 bases, there was a span of 6 bases. Germline V gene sequence: CDR1 SGHTA, CDR2 FQGNSA. The CDR3 length is 13 residues. Written as DNA, the CDR3 is TGTGCCAGCAGCTTATCCCCTCAAGAGACCCAGTACTTC. Amino acids: CASSLSPQETQYF.

The genes are TRBV7-9 and TRBJ1-2; 10 nucleotides align to TRBD1. The J segment lost 6 bases and the V segment lost 0 bases, leaving 7 bases of the junction unmatched. The CDR3 consists of 16 residues. CDR1 is SEHNR, CDR2 FQNEAQ, per germline (reference sequence). DNA for the CDR3: TGTGCCAGCAGCTTAGCTCTCTCCGGACAGGGGGATGGCTACACCTTC. This encodes CASSLALSGQGDGYTF.

The V gene is TRBV10-3, the J gene TRBJ2-3; tentatively, D is TRBD1 or TRBD2 (6 bases each). CDR1 and CDR2 (germline): ENHRY, SYGVKD. The length of the CDR3 is 19 residues. Trimming pared 6 bases from V and 2 bases from J, leaving 27 bases between. The CDR3 DNA sequence: TGTGCCATCAGACCTGACAGGTCACCGAGGGGGGCCCACACAGATACGCAGTATTTT. It yields the protein CAIRPDRSPRGAHTDTQYF.

This clonotype was seen more than once but under ten times. The rearrangement joins TRBV15 to TRBJ2-7; D call uncertain. The germline V and J ends were trimmed by 5 bases and 6 bases, with 14 bases remaining between them. This CDR3 comprises 13 residues. Germline V gene lookup returns CDR1 LNHNV and CDR2 YYDKDF (reference sequence). The CDR3 nucleotides are TGTGCCACCAGCCCCTTAGCCCCGAGCGAGCAGTACTTC. This gives the protein CATSPLAPSEQYF.

Of note for this clonotype: The junction departs from the called germline gene at one end, perhaps through a read error. The chain is built from TRBV11-3 and TRBJ2-2; D is unresolved. This CDR3 has 13 amino acids. Per germline, CDR1 SGHNT and CDR2 YENEEA. The CDR3 bases are TGTGCCAGCAGCTTAGTGAACACCGAGGAGCTGTTTTTT. Translating it yields CASSLVNTEELFF.

The chain joins TRBV6-2 or TRBV6-3 to TRBJ2-1, with TRBD2 identical over 10 bases. With 2 bases clipped from V and 7 bases from J, the junction kept 8 bases outside the gene matches. The CDR3 sequence is 16 residues long. Germline CDR1 is MNHEY and CDR2 is SVGEGT. CDR3 sequence: CASSYPLAGVRNEQFF. CDR3 coding DNA: TGTGCCAGCAGTTACCCTCTAGCGGGAGTTCGGAATGAGCAGTTCTTC.

This clonotype was observed a few times. The chain combines TRBV29-1 with TRBJ1-2; unclear D gene. From germline, CDR1 is SQVTM and CDR2 ANQGSEA. Trimming removed 0 bases from V and 8 bases from J, with 10 bases in between. This CDR3 has 12 residues. CDR3 bases: TGCAGCGTTGAAGAGGCCAGACACGGCTACACCTTC. It translates to CSVEEARHGYTF.

This clonotype has ten or more counts. V and J are TRBV16 and TRBJ1-6; no firm D call. CDR3 length equals 12 residues. V dropped 4 bases and J dropped 7 bases, with 5 bases sitting between them. Germline V gives CDR1 KGHSY, CDR2 FQNENV. The CDR3 DNA follows: TGTGCCAGCAGCCCCGGAAATTCACCCCTCCACTTT. Its translation: CASSPGNSPLHF.

This clonotype was seen a handful of times. The J gene is TRBJ1-3, the V gene TRBV7-9; D possibly corresponds to TRBD1 (5 bases). The germline V gene has CDR1 SEHNR and CDR2 FQNEAQ (reference sequence). Trimming stripped 0 bases from V and 3 bases from J, with 9 bases between. This CDR3 contains 15 residues. CDR3 nucleotide sequence: TGTGCCAGCAGCTTAGCCGGGGGTTATGGAAACACCATATATTTT. It codes for CASSLAGGYGNTIYF.

A remark on this clonotype: This could be a read error, since a much larger clone is one nucleotide away. The rearrangement uses TRBV6-2 or TRBV6-3 and TRBJ2-2, with D tentatively TRBD1 (5 bases). The germline CDR1 and CDR2 sequences are MNHEY and SVGEGT. Trimming left V 0 bases short and J 3 bases short, with 5 bases between. The CDR3 is made up of 14 amino acids. Here the CDR3 reads CASSYSGDTGELFF. The CDR3, as DNA: TGTGCCAGCAGTTACTCAGGGGACACCGGGGAGCTGTTTTTT.

Concerning this clonotype itself: A junction boundary mismatches the germline segment, possibly from a read error. The gene calls are TRBV7-7 and TRBJ1-1, with TRBD1 as a possible D gene (5 bases). CDR1 is SSHAT and CDR2 is FNYEAQ in the germline V gene (reference sequence). This CDR3 spans 13 amino acids. The CDR3 bases are TGTGCTAGCAGCCACGGGGGATTGGCTGAAGCTTTCTTT. Translation: CASSHGGLAEAFF.

This chain joins TRBV6-6 and TRBJ2-7; maybe TRBD2 (5 bases). CDR1 is MNHNY and CDR2 is SVGAGI in the germline V gene (reference sequence). The CDR3 has 15 amino acids. V was pared by 6 bases and J by 0 bases, with 15 bases between. This CDR3 is CASRELGTNSYEQYF. The DNA for the CDR3 is TGTGCCAGCAGGGAACTAGGAACTAACTCCTACGAGCAGTACTTC.

The J gene is TRBJ1-4, the V gene TRBV28; D call uncertain. Germline lookup yields CDR1 MDHEN and CDR2 SYDVKM. The CDR3 runs 12 residues. The V and J ends lost 7 bases and 8 bases respectively, with 11 bases between them. The CDR3 region is CASTTRREKLFF. The CDR3 coding sequence is TGTGCCAGCACCACTCGGCGGGAAAAACTGTTTTTT.

Only a few counts were recorded for this clonotype. CDR3 sequence (DNA): TGCAGCGTTGAGGTCCCAGATACGCAGTATTTT. Translated: CSVEVPDTQYF. The chain employs TRBV29-1 and TRBJ2-3; unclear D gene. The CDR3 consists of 11 residues. Trimming shortened V by 3 bases and J by 4 bases, and 5 bases separated the two germline ends. Germline V lookup: CDR1 SQVTM, CDR2 ANQGSEA.

The chain has TRBV28 and TRBJ2-2, with a tentative D call TRBD1 (5 bases). The CDR3 covers 15 residues. V shed 8 bases and J shed 4 bases, with 17 bases lying between them. CDR1 is MDHEN and CDR2 is SYDVKM in the germline V gene. CDR3 protein: CASLPGLRSTGELFF. The CDR3 DNA sequence: TGTGCCAGCTTGCCAGGGCTACGTTCCACCGGGGAGCTGTTTTTT.

The chain carries TRBV7-3 and TRBJ2-7; TRBD2 aligns across 8 bases. In germline, CDR1 is SGHTA, CDR2 FQGTGA. CDR3 length: 14 amino acids. With V trimmed by 6 bases and J by 5 bases, 9 bases remained unmatched. The CDR3 coding sequence is TGTGCCAGCAGTATAAGCGGGAGTATCGACGAGCAGTACTTC. Translation gives CASSISGSIDEQYF.

This chain joins TRBV29-1 and TRBJ2-3; TRBD2 matches 9 bases. V was clipped by 4 bases and J by 4 bases; unmatched bases: 3. The germline V gene encodes CDR1 SQVTM and CDR2 ANQGSEA. The CDR3 consists of 13 residues. The CDR3 sequence is CSVVAGDADTQYF. The CDR3, as DNA: TGCAGCGTTGTAGCGGGGGATGCAGATACGCAGTATTTT.

The chain combines TRBV7-2 with TRBJ2-5; D gene unclear. The end of the DNA fits TRBJ2-1 better, so the J call may be wrong. This CDR3 has 15 residues. Germline CDR1 is SGHTA and CDR2 is FQGNSA. This CDR3 reads CASSLMGGSYNEQFF. In nucleotides, the CDR3 is TGTGCCAGCAGCTTAATGGGCGGCTCCTACAATGAGCAGTTCTTC.

The genes are TRBV9 and TRBJ2-5; 7 nucleotides align to TRBD1. The last part of the DNA fits TRBJ2-7 better; the J call may be wrong. Per the germline V gene, CDR1 is SGDLS and CDR2 is YYNGEE. This CDR3 comprises 16 residues. The CDR3 loop is CASSSEVGDSPYEQYF. CDR3 DNA sequence: TGTGCCAGCAGCTCAGAGGTGGGGGACAGTCCCTACGAGCAGTACTTC.

This clonotype was seen only a few times. The chain couples TRBV28 to TRBJ2-7, with D uncertain. The CDR3 is made up of 14 amino acids. Trimming stripped 3 bases from V and 2 bases from J, with 11 bases between. Germline V CDR1 and CDR2: MDHEN, SYDVKM. The CDR3 spells CASSLVGSPYEQYF. DNA of the CDR3: TGTGCCAGCAGTTTGGTTGGAAGCCCCTACGAGCAGTACTTC. The variable domain in full, completed from reference TRBV28 and TRBJ2-7, reads DVKVTQSSRYLVKRTGEKVFLECVQDMDHENMFWYRQDPGLGLRLIYFSYDVKMKEKGDIPEGYSVSREKKERFSLILESASTNQTSMYLCASSLVGSPYEQYFGPGTRLTVT.